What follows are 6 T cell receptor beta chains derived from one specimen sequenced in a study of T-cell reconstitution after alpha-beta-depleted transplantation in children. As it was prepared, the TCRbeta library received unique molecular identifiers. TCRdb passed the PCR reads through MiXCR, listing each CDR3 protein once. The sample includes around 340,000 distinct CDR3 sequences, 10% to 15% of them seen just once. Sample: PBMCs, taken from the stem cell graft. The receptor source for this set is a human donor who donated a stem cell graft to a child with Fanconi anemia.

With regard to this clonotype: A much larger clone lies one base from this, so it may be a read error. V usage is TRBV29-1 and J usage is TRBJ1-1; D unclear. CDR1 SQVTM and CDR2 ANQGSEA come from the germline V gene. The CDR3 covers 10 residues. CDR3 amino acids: CIGVVTEAFF. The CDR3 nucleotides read TGCATCGGGGTAGTCACTGAAGCTTTCTTT.

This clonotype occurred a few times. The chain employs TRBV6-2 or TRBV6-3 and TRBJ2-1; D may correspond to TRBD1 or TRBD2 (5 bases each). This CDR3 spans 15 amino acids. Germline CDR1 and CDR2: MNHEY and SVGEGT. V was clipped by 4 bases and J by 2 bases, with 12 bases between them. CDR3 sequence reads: CASSWGKQPYNEQFF. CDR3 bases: TGTGCCAGCAGTTGGGGGAAGCAGCCCTACAATGAGCAGTTCTTC.

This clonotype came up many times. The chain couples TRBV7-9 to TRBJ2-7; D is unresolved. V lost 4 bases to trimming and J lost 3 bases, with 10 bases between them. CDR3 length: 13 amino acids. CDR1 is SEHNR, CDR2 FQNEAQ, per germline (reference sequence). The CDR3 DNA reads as TGTGCCAGCAGCTCTTTGGTCGGCTACGAGCAGTACTTC. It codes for CASSSLVGYEQYF.

CDR3 nucleotide sequence: TGCGCCAGCAGCCCCCCGGAGGGCGGCTCCAGGCCAGATACGCAGTATTTT. Protein: CASSPPEGGSRPDTQYF. The genes are TRBV5-1 and TRBJ2-3, with D tentatively TRBD2 (6 bases). CDR3 length: 17 amino acids. V lost 4 bases and J 4 bases, leaving 22 bases between the germline ends. Germline lookup yields CDR1 SGHRS and CDR2 YFSETQ.

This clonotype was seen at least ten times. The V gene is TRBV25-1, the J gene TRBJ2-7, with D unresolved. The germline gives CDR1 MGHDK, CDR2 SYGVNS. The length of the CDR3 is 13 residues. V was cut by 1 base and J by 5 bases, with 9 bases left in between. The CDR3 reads CASSEFGLNEQYF. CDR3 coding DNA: TGTGCCAGCAGTGAATTCGGCCTCAACGAGCAGTACTTC.

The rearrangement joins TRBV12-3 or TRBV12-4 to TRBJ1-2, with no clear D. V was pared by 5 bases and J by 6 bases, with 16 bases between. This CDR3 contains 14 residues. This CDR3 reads CASSQYDSTNGYTF. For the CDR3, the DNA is TGTGCCAGCAGTCAATACGACTCCACGAATGGCTACACCTTC.